This record covers a single T cell receptor beta chain. Antigen specificity is unknown. Method: immunoSEQ multiplex PCR; TCRdb's copy keeps in-frame clones and lacks some. The repertoire holds roughly 320,000 clones, with about 86% as singletons. The record originates from a study of Ad26.COV2.S vaccination and SARS-CoV-2 variants. Treatment meaning: around 19 received Ad26.COV2.S at low or high dose, single or two shots; a few received placebo; per-sample allocation not given. Collection of the samples took place on day 63 after the first injection of vaccine or placebo. V lost 1 base and J lost 7, with 12 bases in between. The length of the CDR3 is 15 residues. Germline assignment: CDR1 SGHDT and CDR2 YYEEEE. Study-level results: Ad26.COV2.S recipients had broader spike-specific TCRs (P = 0.0014). Possible underestimation of total T cell responses by the TCR breadth and depth analyses was noted.

The starting material was peripheral blood, obtained in a trial of Ad26.COV2.S vaccine versus placebo. The rearrangement uses TRBV5-6 and TRBJ1-6, with a weak D call TRBD1 (5 bases). The source of this sequence is a person between 18 and 60 years old who received the Ad26.COV2.S COVID-19 vaccine or a placebo. CDR3 sequence: CASSLFGARNSPLHF. The CDR3 DNA follows: TGTGCCAGCAGCTTGTTCGGGGCTCGAAATTCACCCCTCCACTTT.